Here is one T cell receptor beta chain with its context. The method was immunoSEQ multiplex PCR; TCRdb's version includes in-frame clones alone and lacks a portion of them. Here the sample spans 15,000 to 20,000 clones, roughly 86% being singletons. These data come from a study of T cell responses to AZD1222 COVID-19 vaccine. V shed 3 bases and J shed 0 bases, with 15 bases lying between them. The CDR3 totals 17 residues. Germline assignment: CDR1 MDHEN and CDR2 SYDVKM. The specimen was peripheral blood, collected 28 days after the second AZD1222 dose. This TCR came from an adult who received the AZD1222 COVID-19 vaccine. The genes are TRBV28 and TRBJ1-5, with a weak D call TRBD1 (5 bases). CDR3 DNA sequence: TGTGCCAGCAGTTTGCCCCTGCAGGGATATAGCAATCAGCCCCAGCATTTT. Amino acid sequence: CASSLPLQGYSNQPQHF.